This T cell receptor beta chain was found in a study of cytomegalovirus exposure and HLA in healthy donors. Study-level information: Genetic ancestry analysis placed about 76% of the roughly 400 donors that were genotyped in the Caucasian-associated cluster. General study results and limits: A highly shared variant cluster was judged a likely technical artifact. The number of N-insertions in an Asian-associated ancestry cluster was reportedly below the approximately 700-donor mean in a later analysis. In a later analysis, HLA-associated TCR beta chains were more clonally expanded than equally common others.

13 Jbeta primers and 60 Vbeta primers were used for the PCR. TCRdb's table, derived via immunoSEQ multiplex PCR, lists solely in-frame clones and lacks some. This sample yields around 190,000 clones, of which around 82% are seen a single time; nearly 3% belongs to the top ten. This CDR3 is built from 16 residues. V lost 4 bases to trimming and J lost 4 bases, with 20 bases between them. Germline V gene lookup returns CDR1 SGHRS and CDR2 YFSETQ. Details on this clone: Antigen: not known.

This TCR was sampled from a woman aged 25 to 39 in good health and CMV-seronegative. Sequencing was performed on PBMCs. The genes are TRBV5-1 and TRBJ1-1; a possible D gene is TRBD1 (5 bases). In nucleotides, the CDR3 is TGCGCCAGCAGCCTATATGCTCAGGGAGGGTCCACTGAAGCTTTCTTT. It translates to CASSLYAQGGSTEAFF.